The clone carrying this T cell receptor (beta chain) was picked up a small number of times. Its target is not known. Documented time point: sample taken at primary tumor resection. Material for sequencing was whole RNA from tumor, nontumor lung or frozen PBMC, left unsorted. The donors were some 70 patients with non-small cell lung cancer that was early-stage and untreated. The data stem from a study of spatial heterogeneity in lung cancer. For the study at large: Consistent detection of more beta-chain than alpha-chain sequences was observed.

The CDR3 is made up of 14 amino acids. The J segment lost 10 bases and the V segment lost 7 bases, leaving 13 bases of the junction unmatched. Germline V gene lookup returns CDR1 MNHEY and CDR2 SVGEGT. Study results and limitations: Ubiquitous expanded tumor TCRs surfaced in blood more at resection than they did at follow-up.

Carried by each TCR cDNA molecule was a unique molecular identifier. Using its own MiXCR run on the 5' RACE reads, TCRdb lists one record per CDR3 protein. The data show around 89,000 distinct CDR3 sequences, 9.5% to 15% seen once. The receptor was derived from a male donor with early-stage non-small cell lung cancer. V is TRBV6-2 or TRBV6-3 and J is TRBJ2-1, with TRBD2 matching 7 bases. The sample in question was PBMCs, obtained at surgery. CDR3 residues: CASTRGSWDGEQFF. The CDR3 DNA sequence: TGTGCCAGCACCCGCGGGAGTTGGGACGGGGAGCAGTTCTTC.